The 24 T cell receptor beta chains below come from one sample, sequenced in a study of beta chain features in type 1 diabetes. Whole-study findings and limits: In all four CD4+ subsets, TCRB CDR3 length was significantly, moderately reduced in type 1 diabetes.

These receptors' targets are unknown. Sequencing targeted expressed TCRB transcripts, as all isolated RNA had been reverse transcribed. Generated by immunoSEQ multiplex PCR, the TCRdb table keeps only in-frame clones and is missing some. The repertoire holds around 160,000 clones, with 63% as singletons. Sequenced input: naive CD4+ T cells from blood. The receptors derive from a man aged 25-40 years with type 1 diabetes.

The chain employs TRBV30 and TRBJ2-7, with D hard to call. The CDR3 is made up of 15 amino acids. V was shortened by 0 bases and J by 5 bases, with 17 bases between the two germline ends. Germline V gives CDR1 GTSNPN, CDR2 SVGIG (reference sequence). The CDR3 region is CAWSVHQAVKNEQYF. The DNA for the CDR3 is TGTGCCTGGAGTGTACATCAGGCGGTGAAAAACGAGCAGTACTTC.

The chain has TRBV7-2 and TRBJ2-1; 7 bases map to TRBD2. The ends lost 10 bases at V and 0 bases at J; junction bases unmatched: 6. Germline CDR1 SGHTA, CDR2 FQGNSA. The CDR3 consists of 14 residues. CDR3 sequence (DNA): TGTGCCATTGCGCGGGGGAGCTCCTACAATGAGCAGTTCTTC. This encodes CAIARGSSYNEQFF.

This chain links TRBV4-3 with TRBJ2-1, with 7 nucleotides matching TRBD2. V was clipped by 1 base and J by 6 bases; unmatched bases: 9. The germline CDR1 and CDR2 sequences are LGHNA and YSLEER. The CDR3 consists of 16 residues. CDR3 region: CASSQGSGGRGNEQFF. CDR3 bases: TGCGCCAGCAGCCAAGGGTCGGGGGGTCGTGGCAATGAGCAGTTCTTC.

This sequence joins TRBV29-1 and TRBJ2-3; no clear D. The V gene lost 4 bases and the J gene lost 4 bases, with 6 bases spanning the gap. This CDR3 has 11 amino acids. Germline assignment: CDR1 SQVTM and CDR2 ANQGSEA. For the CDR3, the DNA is TGCAGCGTTGTGCCTCCAGATACGCAGTATTTT. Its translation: CSVVPPDTQYF.

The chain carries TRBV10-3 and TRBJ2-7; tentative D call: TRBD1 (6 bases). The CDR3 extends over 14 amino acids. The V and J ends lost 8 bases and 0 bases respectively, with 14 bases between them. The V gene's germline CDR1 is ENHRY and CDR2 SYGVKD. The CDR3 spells CAISRTESSYEQYF. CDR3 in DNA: TGTGCCATCTCCAGGACAGAGAGCTCCTACGAGCAGTACTTC.

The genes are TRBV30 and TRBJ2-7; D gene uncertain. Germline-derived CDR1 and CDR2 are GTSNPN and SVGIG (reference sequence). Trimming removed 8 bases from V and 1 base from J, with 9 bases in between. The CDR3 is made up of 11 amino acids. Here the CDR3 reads CALQQSYEQYF. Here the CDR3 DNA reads TGTGCCCTACAACAGTCCTACGAGCAGTACTTC.

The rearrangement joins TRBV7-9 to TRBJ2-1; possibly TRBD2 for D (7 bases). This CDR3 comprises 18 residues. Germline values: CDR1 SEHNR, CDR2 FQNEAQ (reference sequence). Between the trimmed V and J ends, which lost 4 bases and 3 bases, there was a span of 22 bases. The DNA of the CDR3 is TGTGCCAGCAGCTCCCCGGGGGGCGGGACTAAAGACTACAATGAGCAGTTCTTC. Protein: CASSSPGGGTKDYNEQFF.

The CDR3: CAHGTAYEQYF. CDR3 DNA sequence: TGTGCTCATGGGACAGCGTACGAGCAGTACTTC. The J gene is TRBJ2-7, the V gene TRBV28, with TRBD1 matching over 7 bases. There are 11 residues in the CDR3. Germline CDR1 MDHEN, CDR2 SYDVKM. The complete variable domain, with remaining parts taken from reference TRBV28 and TRBJ2-7, reads DVKVTQSSRYLVKRTGEKVFLECVQDMDHENMFWYRQDPGLGLRLIYFSYDVKMKEKGDIPEGYSVSREKKERFSLILESASTNQTSMYLCAHGTAYEQYFGPGTRLTVT.

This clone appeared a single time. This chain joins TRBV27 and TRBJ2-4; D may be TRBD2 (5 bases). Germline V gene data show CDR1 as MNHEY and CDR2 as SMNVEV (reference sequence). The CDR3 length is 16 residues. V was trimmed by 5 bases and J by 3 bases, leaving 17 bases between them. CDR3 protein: CASSLASGHFKNIQYF. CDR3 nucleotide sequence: TGTGCCAGCAGTCTAGCCTCAGGCCACTTCAAAAACATTCAGTACTTC.

CDR3 sequence reads: CATSRDGRAQETQYF. CDR3 DNA sequence: TGTGCCACCAGCAGAGATGGGCGAGCCCAAGAGACCCAGTACTTC. The V gene is TRBV15, the J gene TRBJ2-5; D uncertain. The ends were cut back, 0 bases at V and 1 base at J, with 9 bases in the middle. From germline, CDR1 is LNHNV and CDR2 YYDKDF (reference sequence). The CDR3 length is 15 residues.

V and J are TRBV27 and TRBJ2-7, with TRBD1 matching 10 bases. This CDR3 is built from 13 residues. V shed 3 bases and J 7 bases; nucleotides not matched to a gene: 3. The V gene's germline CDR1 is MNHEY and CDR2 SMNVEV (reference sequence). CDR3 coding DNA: TGTGCCAGCAGTTTGCAGGACAGGGGGGAGCAGTACTTC. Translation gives CASSLQDRGEQYF.

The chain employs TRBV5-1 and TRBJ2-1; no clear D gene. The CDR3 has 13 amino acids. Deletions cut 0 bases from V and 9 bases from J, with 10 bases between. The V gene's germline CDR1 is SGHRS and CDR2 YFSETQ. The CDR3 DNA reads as TGCGCCAGCAGCTTGGCTCGAGTAAGTGAGCAGTTCTTC. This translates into CASSLARVSEQFF. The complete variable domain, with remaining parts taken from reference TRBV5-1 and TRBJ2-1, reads KAGVTQTPRYLIKTRGQQVTLSCSPISGHRSVSWYQQTPGQGLQFLFEYFSETQRNKGNFPGRFSGRQFSNSRSEMNVSTLELGDSALYLCASSLARVSEQFFGPGTRLTVL.

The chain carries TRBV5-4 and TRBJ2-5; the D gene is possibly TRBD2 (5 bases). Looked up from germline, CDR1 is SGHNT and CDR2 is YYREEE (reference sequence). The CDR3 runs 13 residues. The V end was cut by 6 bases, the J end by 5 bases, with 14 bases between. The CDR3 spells CASTIAREETQYF. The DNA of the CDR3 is TGTGCCAGCACCATAGCAAGGGAGGAGACCCAGTACTTC.

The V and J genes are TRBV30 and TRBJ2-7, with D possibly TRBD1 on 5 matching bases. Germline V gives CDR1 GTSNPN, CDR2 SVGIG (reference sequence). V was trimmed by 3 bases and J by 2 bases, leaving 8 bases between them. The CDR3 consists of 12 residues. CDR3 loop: CAWSRAAYEQYF. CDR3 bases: TGTGCCTGGAGCAGGGCGGCCTACGAGCAGTACTTC.

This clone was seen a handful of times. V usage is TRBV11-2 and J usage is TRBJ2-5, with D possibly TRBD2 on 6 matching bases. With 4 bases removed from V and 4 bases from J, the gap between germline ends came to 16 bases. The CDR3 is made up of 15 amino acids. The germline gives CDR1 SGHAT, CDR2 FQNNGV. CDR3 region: CASSSLRGGPETQYF. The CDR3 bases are TGTGCCAGCAGCTCCTTGCGAGGAGGGCCAGAGACCCAGTACTTC. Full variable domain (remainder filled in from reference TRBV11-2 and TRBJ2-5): EAGVAQSPRYKIIEKRQSVAFWCNPISGHATLYWYQQILGQGPKLLIQFQNNGVVDDSQLPKDRFSAERLKGVDSTLKIQPAKLEDSAVYLCASSSLRGGPETQYFGPGTRLLVL.

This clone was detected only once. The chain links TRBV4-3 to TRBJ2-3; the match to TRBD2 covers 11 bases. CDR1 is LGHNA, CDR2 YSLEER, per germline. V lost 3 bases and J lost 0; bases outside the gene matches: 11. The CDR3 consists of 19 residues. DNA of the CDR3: TGCGCCAGCAGCCATACAAGGTCCGGGACTAGCGGTAGCACAGATACGCAGTATTTT. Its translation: CASSHTRSGTSGSTDTQYF.

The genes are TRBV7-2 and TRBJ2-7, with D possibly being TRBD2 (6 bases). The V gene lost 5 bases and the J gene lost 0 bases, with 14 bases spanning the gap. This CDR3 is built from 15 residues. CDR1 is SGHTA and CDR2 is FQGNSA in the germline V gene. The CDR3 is CASSLDSGFSYEQYF. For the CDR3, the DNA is TGTGCCAGCAGCCTGGATAGCGGCTTCTCCTACGAGCAGTACTTC.

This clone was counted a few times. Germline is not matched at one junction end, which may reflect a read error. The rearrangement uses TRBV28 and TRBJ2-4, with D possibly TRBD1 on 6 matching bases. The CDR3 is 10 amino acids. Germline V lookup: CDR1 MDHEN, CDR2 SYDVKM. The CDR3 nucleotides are TGTGCCAGCAGCCGGGACATGCAGTACTTC. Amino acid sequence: CASSRDMQYF.

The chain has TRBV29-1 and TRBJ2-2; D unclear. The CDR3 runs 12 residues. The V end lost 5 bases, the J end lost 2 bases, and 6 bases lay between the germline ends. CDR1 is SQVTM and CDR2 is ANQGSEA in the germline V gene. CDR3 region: CSVRPNTGELFF. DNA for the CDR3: TGCAGCGTTCGACCAAACACCGGGGAGCTGTTTTTT.

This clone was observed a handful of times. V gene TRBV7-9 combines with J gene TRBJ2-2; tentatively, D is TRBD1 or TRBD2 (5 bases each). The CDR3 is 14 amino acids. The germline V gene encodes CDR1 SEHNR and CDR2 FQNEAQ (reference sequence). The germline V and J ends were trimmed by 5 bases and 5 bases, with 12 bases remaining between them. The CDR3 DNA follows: TGTGCCAGCAGCCCTCGGGGCACGACCGGGGAGCTGTTTTTT. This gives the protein CASSPRGTTGELFF.

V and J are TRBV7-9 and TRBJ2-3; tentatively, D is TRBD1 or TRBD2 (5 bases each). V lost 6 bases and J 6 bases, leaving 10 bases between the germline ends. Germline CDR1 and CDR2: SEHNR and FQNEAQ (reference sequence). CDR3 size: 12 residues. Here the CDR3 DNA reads TGTGCCAGCAGGAGGGGAGAGGATACGCAGTATTTT. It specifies CASRRGEDTQYF.

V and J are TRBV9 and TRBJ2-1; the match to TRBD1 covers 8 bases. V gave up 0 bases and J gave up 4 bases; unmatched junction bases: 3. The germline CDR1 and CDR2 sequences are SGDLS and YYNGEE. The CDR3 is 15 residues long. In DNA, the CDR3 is TGTGCCAGCAGCGTAGCCGGGACAGGATACAATGAGCAGTTCTTC. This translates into CASSVAGTGYNEQFF.

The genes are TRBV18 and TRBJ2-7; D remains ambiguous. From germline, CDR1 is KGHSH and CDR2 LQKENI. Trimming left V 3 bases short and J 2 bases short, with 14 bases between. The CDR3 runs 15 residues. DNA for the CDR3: TGTGCCAGCTCACCTGGTATGGGGTTCGCCTACGAGCAGTACTTC. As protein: CASSPGMGFAYEQYF.

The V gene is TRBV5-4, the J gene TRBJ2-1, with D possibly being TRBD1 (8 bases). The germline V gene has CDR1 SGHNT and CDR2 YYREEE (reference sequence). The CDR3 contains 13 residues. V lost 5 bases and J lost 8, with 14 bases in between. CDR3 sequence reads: CASRTQGGDEQFF. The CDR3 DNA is TGTGCCAGCAGGACACAGGGGGGGGATGAGCAGTTCTTC.